The T cell receptor (beta chain) under discussion was sequenced for a study of T cell responses to AZD1222 COVID-19 vaccine. In its sample, this clone was seen a few times. Its antigen is not identified. V was trimmed by 3 bases and J by 3 bases, leaving 9 bases between them. The CDR3 contains 14 residues. Germline lookup yields CDR1 ENHRY and CDR2 SYGVKD. Regarding the study as a whole: Spike was spanned by vaccine-associated CD4 TCRs, with dominance at 160-218 and 743-854. Unmutated variant regions are reportedly the target of nearly half of TCRs that are spike-specific.

Profiling relied on immunoSEQ multiplex PCR, and the TCRdb table lists in-frame clones only, not all of them. The profile shows some 120,000 clones, roughly 87% of them singletons. J is TRBJ1-3 and V is TRBV10-3; D might be TRBD1 (5 bases). This receptor was obtained from an adult who received the AZD1222 COVID-19 vaccine. The specimen was peripheral blood, collected 28 days after the second AZD1222 dose. This chain's CDR3 is CAISESRDGNTIYF. In nucleotides, the CDR3 is TGTGCCATCAGTGAATCCAGGGATGGAAACACCATATATTTT.